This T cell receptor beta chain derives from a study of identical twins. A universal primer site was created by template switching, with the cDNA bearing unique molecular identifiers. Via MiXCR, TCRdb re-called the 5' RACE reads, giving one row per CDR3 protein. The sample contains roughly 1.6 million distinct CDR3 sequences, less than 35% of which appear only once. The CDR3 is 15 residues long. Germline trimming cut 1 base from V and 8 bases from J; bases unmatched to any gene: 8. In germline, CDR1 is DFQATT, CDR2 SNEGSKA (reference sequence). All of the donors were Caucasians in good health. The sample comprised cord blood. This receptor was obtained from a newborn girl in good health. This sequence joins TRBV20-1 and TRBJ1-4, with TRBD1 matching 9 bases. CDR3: CSARAPGTGWEKLFF. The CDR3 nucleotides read TGCAGTGCTAGAGCGCCAGGGACAGGGTGGGAAAAACTGTTTTTT.